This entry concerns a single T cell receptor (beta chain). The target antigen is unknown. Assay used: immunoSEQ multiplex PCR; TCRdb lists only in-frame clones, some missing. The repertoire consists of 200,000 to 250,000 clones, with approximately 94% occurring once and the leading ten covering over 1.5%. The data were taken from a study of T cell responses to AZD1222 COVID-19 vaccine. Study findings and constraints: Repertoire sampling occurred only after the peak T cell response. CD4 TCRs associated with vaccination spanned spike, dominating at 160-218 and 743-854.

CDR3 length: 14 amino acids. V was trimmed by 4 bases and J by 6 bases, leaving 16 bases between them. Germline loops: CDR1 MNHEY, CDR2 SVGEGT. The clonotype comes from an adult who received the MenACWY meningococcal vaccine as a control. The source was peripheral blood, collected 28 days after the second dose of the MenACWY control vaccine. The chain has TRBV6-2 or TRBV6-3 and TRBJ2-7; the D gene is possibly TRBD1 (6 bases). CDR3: CASSFAGDNREQYF. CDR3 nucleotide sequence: TGTGCCAGCAGTTTTGCAGGGGATAATCGCGAGCAGTACTTC.